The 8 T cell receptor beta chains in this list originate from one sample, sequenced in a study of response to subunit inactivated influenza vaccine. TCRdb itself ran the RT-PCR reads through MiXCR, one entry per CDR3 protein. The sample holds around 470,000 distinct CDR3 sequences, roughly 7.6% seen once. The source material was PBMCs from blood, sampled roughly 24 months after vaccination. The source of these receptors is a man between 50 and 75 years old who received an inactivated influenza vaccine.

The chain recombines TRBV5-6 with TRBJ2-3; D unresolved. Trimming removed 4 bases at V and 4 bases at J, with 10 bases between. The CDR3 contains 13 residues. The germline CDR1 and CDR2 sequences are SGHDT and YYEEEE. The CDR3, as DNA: TGTGCCAGCAGCGCCGTGGGGTCAGATACGCAGTATTTT. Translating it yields CASSAVGSDTQYF.

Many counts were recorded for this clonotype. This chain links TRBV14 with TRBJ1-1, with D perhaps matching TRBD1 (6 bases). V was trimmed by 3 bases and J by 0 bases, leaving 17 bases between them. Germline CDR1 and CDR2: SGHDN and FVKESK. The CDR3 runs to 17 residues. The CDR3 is CASSQDGGINMNTEAFF. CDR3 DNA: TGTGCCAGCAGCCAGGATGGGGGCATTAACATGAACACTGAAGCTTTCTTT.

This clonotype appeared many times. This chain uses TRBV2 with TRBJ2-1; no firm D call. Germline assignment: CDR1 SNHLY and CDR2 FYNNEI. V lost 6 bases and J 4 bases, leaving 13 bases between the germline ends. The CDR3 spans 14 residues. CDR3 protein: CASRRLDRYNEQFF. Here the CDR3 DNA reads TGTGCCAGCAGAAGACTGGATCGGTACAATGAGCAGTTCTTC.

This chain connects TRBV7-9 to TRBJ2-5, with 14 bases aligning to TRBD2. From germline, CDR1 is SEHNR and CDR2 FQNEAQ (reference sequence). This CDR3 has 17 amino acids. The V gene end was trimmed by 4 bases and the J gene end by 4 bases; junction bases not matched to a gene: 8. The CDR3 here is CASSSLTSGGARETQYF. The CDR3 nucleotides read TGTGCCAGCAGCTCCTTGACTAGCGGGGGGGCCAGAGAGACCCAGTACTTC.

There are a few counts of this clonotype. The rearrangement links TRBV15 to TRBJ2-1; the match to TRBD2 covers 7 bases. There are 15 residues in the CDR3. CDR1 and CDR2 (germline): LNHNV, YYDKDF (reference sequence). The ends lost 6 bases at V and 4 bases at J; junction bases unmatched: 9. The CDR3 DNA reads TGTGCCACCAGGAATGGCGGGAGTGTTTACAATGAGCAGTTCTTC. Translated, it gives CATRNGGSVYNEQFF. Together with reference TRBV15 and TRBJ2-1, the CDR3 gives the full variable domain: DAMVIQNPRYQVTQFGKPVTLSCSQTLNHNVMYWYQQKSSQAPKLLFHYYDKDFNNEADTPDNFQSRRPNTSFCFLDIRSPGLGDTAMYLCATRNGGSVYNEQFFGPGTRLTVL.

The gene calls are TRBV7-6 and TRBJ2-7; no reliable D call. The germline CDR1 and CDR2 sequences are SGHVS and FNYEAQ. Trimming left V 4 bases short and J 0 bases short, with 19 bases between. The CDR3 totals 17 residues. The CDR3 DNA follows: TGTGCCAGCAGCTCGGAAGTTAGTATATACAACTCCTACGAGCAGTACTTC. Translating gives CASSSEVSIYNSYEQYF.

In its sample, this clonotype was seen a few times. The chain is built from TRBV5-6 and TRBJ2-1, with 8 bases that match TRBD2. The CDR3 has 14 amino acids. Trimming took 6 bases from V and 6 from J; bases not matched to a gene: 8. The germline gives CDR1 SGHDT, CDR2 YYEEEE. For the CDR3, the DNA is TGTGCCAGCACTAGCGGGCTAGAGGTCAATGAGCAGTTCTTC. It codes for CASTSGLEVNEQFF.

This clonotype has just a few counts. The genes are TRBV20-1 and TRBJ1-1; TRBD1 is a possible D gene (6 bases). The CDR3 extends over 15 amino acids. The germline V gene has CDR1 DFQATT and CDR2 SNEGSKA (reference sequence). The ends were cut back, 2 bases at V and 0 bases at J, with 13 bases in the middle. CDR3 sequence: CSARPWDTMNTEAFF. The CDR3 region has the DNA TGCAGTGCTAGACCTTGGGACACAATGAACACTGAAGCTTTCTTT.